Listed below are T cell receptor beta chains from one sample, sequenced in a study of long-term antiretroviral therapy in people with HIV. Clones were sequenced by immunoSEQ multiplex PCR, and TCRdb holds only the in-frame ones, with some missing. The sample holds over 35,000 clones; 94% are singletons and the top ten take roughly 2.2%. The material sequenced was unsorted PBMCs, taken roughly 9.4 years after starting antiretroviral therapy. The origin of the receptors is a man younger than 45 with HIV. The CDR3 runs from the conserved cysteine through the conserved F or W. The D gene is left open where the match is weak. Where a row states a size, it is once, few, many or the class of an expanded clone; other rows omit it.

CDR3 protein | CDR3 DNA | J gene | D gene | V gene | clone size
CASIATGGASYEQYF | TGTGCCAGCATCGCCACTGGGGGGGCTTCCTACGAGCAGTACTTC | TRBJ2-7 | . | TRBV6-1 | .
CASSLGGLNEQYF | TGTGCCAGCAGTTTGGGAGGGCTCAACGAGCAGTACTTC | TRBJ2-7 | TRBD2 | TRBV28 | .
CASSFGRAIAYGYTF | TGCGCCAGCAGCTTTGGCAGGGCTATCGCCTATGGCTACACCTTC | TRBJ1-2 | . | TRBV5-1 | .
CASTHPGLGSSYNEQFF | TGCGCCAGCACCCACCCCGGACTTGGAAGCTCCTACAATGAGCAGTTCTTC | TRBJ2-1 | . | TRBV5-1 | .
CASSRTSSYNSPLHF | TGTGCCAGCAGTCGGACGAGCTCCTATAATTCACCCCTCCACTTT | TRBJ1-6 | . | TRBV6-1 | .
CASIGRVGANVLTF | TGTGCCAGCATAGGACGCGTAGGGGCCAACGTCCTGACTTTC | TRBJ2-6 | . | TRBV6-5 | once
CASSEAEQDPYQPQHF | TGTGCCAGCAGTGAGGCCGAACAGGATCCCTATCAGCCCCAGCATTTT | TRBJ1-5 | . | TRBV6-1 | .
CASSLLGQGYNEQFF | TGTGCCAGCAGCCTCCTCGGACAGGGGTACAATGAGCAGTTCTTC | TRBJ2-1 | TRBD1 | TRBV5-5 | .
CASSGFGRTGEQFF | TGTGCCAGCAGTGGCTTCGGCAGGACAGGTGAGCAGTTCTTC | TRBJ2-1 | TRBD1 | TRBV2 | .
CASSLERRSNYGYTF | TGTGCCAGCAGCTTAGAGAGAAGGTCTAACTATGGCTACACCTTC | TRBJ1-2 | . | TRBV11-2 | .
CASSSLSGYEQYF | TGCGCCAGCAGCTCATTGAGCGGCTACGAGCAGTACTTC | TRBJ2-7 | . | TRBV4-1 | .
CASSQEFSLGSSYNEQFF | TGTGCCAGCAGCCAAGAATTTAGTCTGGGTAGCTCCTACAATGAGCAGTTCTTC | TRBJ2-1 | . | TRBV4-2 | few
CASSPPGQGPGEAFF | TGTGCCAGCAGCCCCCCGGGACAGGGCCCAGGGGAAGCTTTCTTT | TRBJ1-1 | TRBD1 | TRBV6-5 | .
CASSSGTANSPLHF | TGTGCCAGCAGCTCCGGGACAGCAAATTCACCCCTCCACTTT | TRBJ1-6 | TRBD1 | TRBV7-3 | once
CASSYSPEGTNYGYTF | TGTGCCAGCAGTTACTCCCCTGAAGGGACTAACTATGGCTACACCTTC | TRBJ1-2 | . | TRBV6-5 | few
CASSFAGQAYEQYF | TGTGCCAGCAGCTTTGCCGGACAGGCCTACGAGCAGTACTTC | TRBJ2-7 | TRBD1 | TRBV11-2 | .
CASSLAGGVTDTQYF | TGCGCCAGCAGCTTGGCAGGGGGCGTCACAGATACGCAGTATTTT | TRBJ2-3 | TRBD1 | TRBV5-1 | .
CASSLRGDTGELFF | TGTGCCAGCAGCTTAAGGGGGGACACCGGGGAGCTGTTTTTT | TRBJ2-2 | . | TRBV7-8 | .
CASSLPGLAGGKETQYF | TGTGCCAGCAGCTTACCGGGACTAGCGGGGGGAAAAGAGACCCAGTACTTC | TRBJ2-5 | TRBD2 | TRBV5-6 | .
CASSQDQGQVTYEQYF | TGTGCCAGCAGCCAAGATCAGGGACAGGTGACCTACGAGCAGTACTTC | TRBJ2-7 | TRBD1 | TRBV4-2 | once
CASSPRDWEETQYF | TGTGCCAGCAGCCCTAGGGACTGGGAAGAGACCCAGTACTTC | TRBJ2-5 | . | TRBV11-3 | .
CASSFGGGYTF | TGCGCCAGCAGCTTTGGAGGGGGCTACACCTTC | TRBJ1-2 | . | TRBV5-1 | .
CASSPDLAGETQYF | TGTGCCAGCAGCCCCGATCTAGCGGGGGAGACCCAGTACTTC | TRBJ2-5 | TRBD2 | TRBV5-4 | .
CASSARRQTYGYTF | TGTGCCAGCAGTGCCCGGAGACAGACCTATGGCTACACCTTC | TRBJ1-2 | . | TRBV6-6 | .
CASSYYGAYSNQPQHF | TGTGCCAGCAGTTACTATGGCGCGTATAGCAATCAGCCCCAGCATTTT | TRBJ1-5 | . | TRBV6-6 | .
CATSPRGQSNSPLHF | TGTGCCACCAGCCCAAGGGGACAGTCGAATTCACCCCTCCACTTT | TRBJ1-6 | TRBD1 | TRBV15 | .
CASSLVQVVSNSPLHF | TGTGCCAGCAGCTTGGTCCAGGTGGTATCGAATTCACCCCTCCACTTT | TRBJ1-6 | . | TRBV5-8 | .